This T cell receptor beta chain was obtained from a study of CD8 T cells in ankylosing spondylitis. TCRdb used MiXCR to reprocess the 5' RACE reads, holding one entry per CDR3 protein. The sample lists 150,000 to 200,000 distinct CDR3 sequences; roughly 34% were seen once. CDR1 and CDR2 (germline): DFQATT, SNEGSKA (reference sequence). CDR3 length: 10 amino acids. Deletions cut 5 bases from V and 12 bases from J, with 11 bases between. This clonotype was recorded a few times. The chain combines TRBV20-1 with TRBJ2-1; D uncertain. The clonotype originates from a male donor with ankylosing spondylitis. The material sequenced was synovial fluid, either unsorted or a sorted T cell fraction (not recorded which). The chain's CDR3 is CSAASAMQFF. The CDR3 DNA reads TGCAGTGCTGCCTCCGCGATGCAGTTCTTC.